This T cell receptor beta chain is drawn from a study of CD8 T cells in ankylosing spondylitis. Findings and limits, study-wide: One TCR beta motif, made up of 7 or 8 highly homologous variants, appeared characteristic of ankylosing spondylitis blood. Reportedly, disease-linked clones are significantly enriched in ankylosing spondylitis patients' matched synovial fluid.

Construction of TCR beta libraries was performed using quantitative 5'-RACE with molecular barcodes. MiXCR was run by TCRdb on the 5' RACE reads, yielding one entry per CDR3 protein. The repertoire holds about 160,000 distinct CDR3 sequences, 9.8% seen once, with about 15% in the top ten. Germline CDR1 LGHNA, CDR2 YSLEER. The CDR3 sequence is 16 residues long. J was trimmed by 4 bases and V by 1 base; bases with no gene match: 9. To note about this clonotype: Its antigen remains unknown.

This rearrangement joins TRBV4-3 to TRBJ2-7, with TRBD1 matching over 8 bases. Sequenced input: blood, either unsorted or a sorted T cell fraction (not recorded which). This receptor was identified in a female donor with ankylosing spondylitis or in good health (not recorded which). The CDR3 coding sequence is TGCGCCAGCAGCCAAGCTCCAGGAGACAGGGGTTACGAGCAGTACTTC. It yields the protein CASSQAPGDRGYEQYF.